This T cell receptor beta chain comes out of a study of Ad26.COV2.S vaccination and SARS-CoV-2 variants. Study summary: Donor got 5x10^10 or 1x10^11 viral particles of Ad26.COV2.S.

Profiled with immunoSEQ multiplex PCR; TCRdb holds only in-frame clones, not every one. The data contain hundreds of thousands of clones, about 86% of them seen just once; the ten biggest clones take up about 10%. For this clone: The antigen is not known.

The CDR3 extends over 15 amino acids. Germline loops: CDR1 MDHEN, CDR2 SYDVKM. Trimming took off 3 bases at V and 10 bases at J, with 19 bases between the two ends. Study-level points and caveats: Placebo recipients showed lower spike-specific TCR breadth than vaccinees.

Stated treatment: about 20 received Ad26.COV2.S at low or high dose, single or two shots; several received placebo; per-sample allocation not given. The samples date from day 63 after the first vaccine or placebo injection. A Boston adult aged 18-55 years was the donor. This sequence originates from a person between 18 and 59 years old who received the Ad26.COV2.S COVID-19 vaccine or a placebo. V and J are TRBV28 and TRBJ1-5; no definite D call. This material consisted of peripheral blood, taken in a trial of Ad26.COV2.S vaccine versus placebo. The CDR3 spells CASSFRLGGIFPQHF. As DNA, the CDR3 is TGTGCCAGCAGTTTCCGACTCGGAGGAATCTTCCCCCAGCATTTT.